The rows below give T cell receptor beta chains drawn from one sample of a study of cytomegalovirus exposure and HLA in healthy donors. Using immunoSEQ multiplex PCR, the repertoire was profiled, and TCRdb retains in-frame clones only, with some absent. The profile shows fewer than 250,000 clones, less than 85% of them singletons. Material: PBMCs. The receptors were gathered from a woman aged 18-29 years in good health and CMV-seronegative. The CDR3 runs from the conserved cysteine through the conserved F or W. D genes are given only for firm matches. Clone size appears in some rows only: once, few, many, or a class for an expanded clone.

- | TRBJ2-7 | - | TRBV28 | TGTGCCAGCAAGGGGAACTACGAGCAGTACTTC | CASKGNYEQYF
- | TRBJ1-2 | - | TRBV11-2 | TGTGCCAGCAGCTTATCCCAGGGGACCTATGGCTACACCTTC | CASSLSQGTYGYTF
- | TRBJ1-1 | - | TRBV27 | TGTGCCAGCAGTCTACTAGCTGACCGAGGCACTGAAGCTTTCTTT | CASSLLADRGTEAFF
TRBD2 | TRBJ2-1 | - | TRBV25-1 | TGTGCCAGCAGCGGGACTAGCGGGAGGGCCGGTTACAATGAGCAGTTCTTC | CASSGTSGRAGYNEQFF
TRBD1 | TRBJ2-1 | once | TRBV29-1 | TGCAGCGTTCGAACAGGGGTAACCTACAATGAGCAGTTCTTC | CSVRTGVTYNEQFF
TRBD1 | TRBJ2-5 | - | TRBV2 | TGTGCCAGCAGTCCCCCGGGACAGGGGCGAGAGACCCAGTACTTC | CASSPPGQGRETQYF
- | TRBJ2-1 | - | TRBV10-3 | TGTGCCATCAGTCCCACAGGGCCCTCCTACAATGAGCAGTTCTTC | CAISPTGPSYNEQFF
- | TRBJ2-7 | - | TRBV6-1 | TGTGCCAGCAGTGAAACAATCGGGTCGCGCTCCGAGCAGTACTTC | CASSETIGSRSEQYF
TRBD1 | TRBJ2-6 | - | TRBV7-8 | TGTGCCAGCAGCTCCCTCCCGGACAGGGGGTTTGGAAGCTCTGGGGCCAACGTCCTGACTTTC | CASSSLPDRGFGSSGANVLTF
- | TRBJ1-1 | - | TRBV14 | TGTGCCAGCAGCCAAGGCGTTACCACTGAAGCTTTCTTT | CASSQGVTTEAFF
TRBD1 | TRBJ1-1 | - | TRBV5-1 | TGCGCCAGCAGCTGGGGGACAGCTGAAGCTTTCTTT | CASSWGTAEAFF
- | TRBJ2-2 | - | TRBV6-4 | TGTGCCAGCAGCTCAGGGACAAACACCGGGGAGCTGTTTTTT | CASSSGTNTGELFF
- | TRBJ1-4 | - | TRBV4-2 | TGTGCCAGCAGCCAAGATATGCTAAGAGTGCAGGAACTGTTTTTT | CASSQDMLRVQELFF
TRBD1 | TRBJ2-3 | - | TRBV30 | TGTGCCTGGGGACAGGGCCGCACAGATACGCAGTATTTT | CAWGQGRTDTQYF
- | TRBJ2-3 | - | TRBV30 | TGTGCCTGGAGTGTAAGGCCTCGAACTAGCACAGATACGCAGTATTTT | CAWSVRPRTSTDTQYF
TRBD1 | TRBJ1-6 | - | TRBV5-4 | TGTGCCAGCAGCCCGGACAGGAAATATTCACCCCTCCACTTT | CASSPDRKYSPLHF
- | TRBJ2-7 | once | TRBV4-2 | TGTGCCAGCAGCCAAGATTGGGGGAACGAGCAGTACTTC | CASSQDWGNEQYF
- | TRBJ1-1 | - | TRBV9 | TGTGCCAGCAGCGTAGCTGGGGCCTCGAACACTGAAGCTTTCTTT | CASSVAGASNTEAFF
TRBD1 | TRBJ1-6 | - | TRBV9 | TGTGCCAGCAGCGGGGACATCGACAGGGGAGGGAATTCACCCCTCCACTTT | CASSGDIDRGGNSPLHF
- | TRBJ1-3 | once | TRBV5-1 | TGCGCCAGCAGCTCGGACCTGGGACCGGGATCTGGAAACACCATATATTTT | CASSSDLGPGSGNTIYF
TRBD2 | TRBJ2-1 | - | TRBV27 | TGTGCCAGCAGCCCCGTTCGGCTAGCGGGGGGCCAGGGTGAGCAGTTCTTC | CASSPVRLAGGQGEQFF
- | TRBJ1-2 | - | TRBV25-1 | TGTGCCAGCAGTGATAATACCAGGGCGTCTTATGGCTACACCTTC | CASSDNTRASYGYTF
TRBD1 | TRBJ2-1 | - | TRBV30 | TGTGCCTGGAAACTCGGGACAGGGATGGCAAGTGAGCAGTTCTTC | CAWKLGTGMASEQFF
- | TRBJ1-1 | once | TRBV27 | TGTGCCAGCAGTTTATCCAGGAACACTGAAGCTTTCTTT | CASSLSRNTEAFF
TRBD2 | TRBJ2-4 | - | TRBV7-8 | TGTGCCAGCAGCCGAGGGACGGCGGGGGACATTCAGTACTTC | CASSRGTAGDIQYF
TRBD2 | TRBJ2-7 | once | TRBV4-1 | TGCGCCAGCAGCCAACCCCCTGCGGGAGTAAACGAGCAGTACTTC | CASSQPPAGVNEQYF
- | TRBJ1-6 | many | TRBV29-1 | TGCGGGGGGACCGCTAATAATTCACCCCTCCACTTT | CGGTANNSPLHF
TRBD2 | TRBJ2-3 | - | TRBV10-1 | TGCGCCAGCAGTGATTCGGCTAGCGGGAGGGCAGATACGCAGTATTTT | CASSDSASGRADTQYF
TRBD1 | TRBJ1-3 | - | TRBV12-5 | TGTGCTACAGGACAGGGGGCGAAAGGAAACACCATATATTTT | CATGQGAKGNTIYF
- | TRBJ1-1 | - | TRBV20-1 | TGCAGTGTCCAGAAGACAACTGAAGCTTTCTTT | CSVQKTTEAFF
- | TRBJ1-6 | few | TRBV30 | TGTGCCTGGAGTGTTTTGTCAGGGAGTAATTCACCCCTCCACTTT | CAWSVLSGSNSPLHF
- | TRBJ1-1 | - | TRBV7-8 | TGTGCCAGCAGCCCGACTGGGAGTCTCGACACTGAAGCTTTCTTT | CASSPTGSLDTEAFF
- | TRBJ1-2 | - | TRBV19 | TGTGCCAGTAGTATCGGCATGACAGTGAAATATGGCTACACCTTC | CASSIGMTVKYGYTF
- | TRBJ2-1 | - | TRBV11-3 | TGTGCCAGCAGCTTACAGGGCAATGAGCAGTTCTTC | CASSLQGNEQFF
- | TRBJ2-5 | - | TRBV5-1 | TGCGCCAGCAGCCCGGACAGCGCCCGGACCCAGTACTTC | CASSPDSARTQYF
TRBD1 | TRBJ2-6 | - | TRBV5-4 | TGTGCCAGCAGCACCGGGACAGGGTACGGGGCCAACGTCCTGACTTTC | CASSTGTGYGANVLTF
- | TRBJ2-1 | once | TRBV27 | TGTGCCAGCAGTGCAAGACCCCCACCCGATGAGCAGTTCTTC | CASSARPPPDEQFF
- | TRBJ2-3 | few | TRBV2 | TGTGCCAGCAGTGGGAGGCAGTGGGGCACAGATACGCAGTATTTT | CASSGRQWGTDTQYF
TRBD2 | TRBJ2-1 | - | TRBV27 | TGTGCCAGCAGTATTTGGACTAGCGGGAGGAAGTCCTACAATGAGCAGTTCTTC | CASSIWTSGRKSYNEQFF
- | TRBJ1-1 | - | TRBV29-1 | TGCAGCGTTCAGGACAGTGGCACTGAAGCTTTCTTT | CSVQDSGTEAFF
TRBD1 | TRBJ2-6 | - | TRBV2 | TGTGCCAGTCAGACAGGGGCTGGGGCCAACGTCCTGACTTTC | CASQTGAGANVLTF
- | TRBJ1-2 | - | TRBV25-1 | TGTGCCAGCAGTGATGGGTCCTATGGCTACACCTTC | CASSDGSYGYTF
- | TRBJ2-3 | - | TRBV2 | TGTGCCAGCAGTGTGGAGAGCACAGATACGCAGTATTTT | CASSVESTDTQYF
TRBD2 | TRBJ2-2 | - | TRBV4-1 | TGCGCCAGCAGCCAAGATTTGACTAGCGGGAGCGCCGGGGAGCTGTTTTTT | CASSQDLTSGSAGELFF
- | TRBJ1-4 | many | TRBV2 | TGTGCCACCTCAGGGGACCATAATGAAAAACTGTTTTTT | CATSGDHNEKLFF
TRBD2 | TRBJ2-2 | few | TRBV19 | TGTGCCAGTAGCGGGACTAGCGGTTTCACCGGGGAGCTGTTTTTT | CASSGTSGFTGELFF